This T cell receptor beta chain derives from a study of T cell changes during pregnancy in multiple sclerosis. The CDR3 length is 16 residues. V was pared by 3 bases and J by 5 bases, with 7 bases of the junction left unmatched. The V gene's germline CDR1 is SGHTA and CDR2 FQGNSA. Profiled with immunoSEQ multiplex PCR; TCRdb holds only in-frame clones, not every one. The sample lists 55,000 to 80,000 clones, around 90% occurring once. This chain joins TRBV7-2 and TRBJ2-5; 12 nucleotides match TRBD2. This specimen was peripheral blood, taken after pregnancy. The sequence derives from a female donor in good health, enrolled as a control in a pregnancy study. CDR3 amino acids: CASSFSASGRGETQYF. Here the CDR3 DNA reads TGTGCCAGCAGCTTTTCGGCTAGCGGGAGGGGGGAGACCCAGTACTTC.